One T cell receptor (beta chain) is described in this entry. The data were produced by immunoSEQ multiplex PCR, yet TCRdb's version contains in-frame clones alone and is incomplete. This sample has 95,000 to 100,000 clones, with roughly 91% found just once. The sample originates from a study of PD-1 blockade in classical Hodgkin lymphoma. This CDR3 is 14 amino acids long. Germline CDR1 reads GTSNPN; CDR2 reads SVGIG (reference sequence). The J segment lost 4 bases and the V segment lost 8 bases, leaving 13 bases of the junction unmatched. Relapse was seen in all patients after autologous stem cell transplantation, and brentuximab vedotin exposure was variable. Progressive disease, partial response or complete response was each patient's best response.

The specimen was peripheral blood mononuclear cells (PBMCs), collected before the second cycle of nivolumab. The chain links TRBV30 to TRBJ1-2, with 7 bases identical to TRBD1. This clonotype was obtained from a human donor with classical Hodgkin lymphoma. The CDR3 loop reads CAQGGETGFYGYTF. In DNA, the CDR3 is TGTGCCCAAGGGGGCGAAACAGGGTTCTATGGCTACACCTTC.